This T cell receptor (beta chain) was recovered during a study of blood T cell repertoires in COVID-19. This CDR3 is built from 13 residues. CDR1 WNHNN and CDR2 SYGVQD come from the germline V gene (reference sequence). V shed 2 bases, J shed 15 bases, and the junction held 7 bases outside the gene matches. Assignment of participants to cohorts was predicated upon participant-reported clinical history. Two consecutive negative NP/OP PCR tests, clearance, or resolved symptoms defined Cohort 3 recovery. Original processing notes: Estimated nucleated cell counts came from reference gene primer amplification. TCRdb keeps only in-frame clones here, not all; method: immunoSEQ multiplex PCR. For V, J and clone size, that table is used; D and trimming come from the DNA. This table holds approximately 400,000 clones, over 75% found once.

The chain combines TRBV10-1 with TRBJ2-1, with 10 bases identical to TRBD2. The receptor's source is a young man who had recovered from COVID-19. The sample consisted of PBMCs or T cells enriched from blood (not recorded which). For the CDR3, the DNA is TGCGCCAGCAGTGAGGCCCTAGCGGGGGTACGGTTCTTC. Translated: CASSEALAGVRFF.